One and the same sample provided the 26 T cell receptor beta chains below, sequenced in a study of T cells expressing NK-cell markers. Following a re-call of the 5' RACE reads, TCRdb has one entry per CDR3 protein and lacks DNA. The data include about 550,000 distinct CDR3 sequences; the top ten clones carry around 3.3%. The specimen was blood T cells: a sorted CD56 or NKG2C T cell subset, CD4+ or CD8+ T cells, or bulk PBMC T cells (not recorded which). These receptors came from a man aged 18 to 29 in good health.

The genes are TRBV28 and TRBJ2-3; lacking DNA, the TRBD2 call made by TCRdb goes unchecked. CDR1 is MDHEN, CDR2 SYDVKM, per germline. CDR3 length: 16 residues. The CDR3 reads CASSLRGLAGVDTQYF.

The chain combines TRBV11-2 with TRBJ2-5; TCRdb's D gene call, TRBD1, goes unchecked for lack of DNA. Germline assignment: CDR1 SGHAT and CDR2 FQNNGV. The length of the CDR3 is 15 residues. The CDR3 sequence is CASSLMGGRLETQYF.

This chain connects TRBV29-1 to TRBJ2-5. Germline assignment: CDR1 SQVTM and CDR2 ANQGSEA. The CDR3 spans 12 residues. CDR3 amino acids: CSHIQRQETQYF.

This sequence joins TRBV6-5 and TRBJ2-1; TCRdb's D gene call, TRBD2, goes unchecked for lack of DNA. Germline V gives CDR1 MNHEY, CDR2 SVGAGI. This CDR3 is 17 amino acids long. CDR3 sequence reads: CASSSSGGRGSYNEQFF.

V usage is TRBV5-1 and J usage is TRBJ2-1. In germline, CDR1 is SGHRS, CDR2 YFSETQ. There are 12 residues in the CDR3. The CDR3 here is CASSVTNNEQFF.

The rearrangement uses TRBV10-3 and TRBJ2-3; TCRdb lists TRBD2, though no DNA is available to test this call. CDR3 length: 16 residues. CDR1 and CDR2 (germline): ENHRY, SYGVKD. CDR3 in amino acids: CAISDRLAAYTDTQYF.

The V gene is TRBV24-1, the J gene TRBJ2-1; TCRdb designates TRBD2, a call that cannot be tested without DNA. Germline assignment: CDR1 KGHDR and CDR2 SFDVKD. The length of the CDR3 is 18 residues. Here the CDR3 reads CATSDWDFGRLMGGEQFF.

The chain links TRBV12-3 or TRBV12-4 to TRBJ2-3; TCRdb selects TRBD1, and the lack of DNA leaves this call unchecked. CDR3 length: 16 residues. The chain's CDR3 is CASRRGQGGMWDTQYF.

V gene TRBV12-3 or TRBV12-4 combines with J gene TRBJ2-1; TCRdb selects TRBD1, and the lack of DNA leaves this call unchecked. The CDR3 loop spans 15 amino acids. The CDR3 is CASSLLGTGFNEQFF.

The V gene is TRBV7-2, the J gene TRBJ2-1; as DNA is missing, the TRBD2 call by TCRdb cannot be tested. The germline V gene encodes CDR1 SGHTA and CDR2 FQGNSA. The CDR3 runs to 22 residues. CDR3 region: CASSNTYSGTSEFQGKRNEQFF.

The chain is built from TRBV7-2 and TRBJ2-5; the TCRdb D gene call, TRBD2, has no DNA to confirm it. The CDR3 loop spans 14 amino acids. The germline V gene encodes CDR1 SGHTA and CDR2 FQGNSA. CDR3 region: CASSLELAGETQYF.

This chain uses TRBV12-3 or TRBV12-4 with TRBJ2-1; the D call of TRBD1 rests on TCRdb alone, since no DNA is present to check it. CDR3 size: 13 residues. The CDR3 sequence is CASSVKGGHEQFF.

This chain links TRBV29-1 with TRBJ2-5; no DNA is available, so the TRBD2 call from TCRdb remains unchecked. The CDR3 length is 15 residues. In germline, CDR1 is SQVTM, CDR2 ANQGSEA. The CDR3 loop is CSATTSGRGQETQYF.

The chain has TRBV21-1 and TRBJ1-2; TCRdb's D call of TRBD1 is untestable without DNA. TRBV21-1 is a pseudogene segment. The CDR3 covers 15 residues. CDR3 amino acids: CASSPTGPGGYGYTF.

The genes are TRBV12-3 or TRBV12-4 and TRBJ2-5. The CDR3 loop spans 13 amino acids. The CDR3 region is CASEVRIGETQYF.

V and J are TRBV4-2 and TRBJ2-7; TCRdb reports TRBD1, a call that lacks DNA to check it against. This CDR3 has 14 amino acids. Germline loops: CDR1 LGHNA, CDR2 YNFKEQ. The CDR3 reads CASSRDSQTYEQYF.

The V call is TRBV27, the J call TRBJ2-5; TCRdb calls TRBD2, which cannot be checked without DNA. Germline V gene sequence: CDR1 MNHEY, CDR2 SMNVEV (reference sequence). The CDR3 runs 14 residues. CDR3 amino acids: CASSWGTSLETQYF.

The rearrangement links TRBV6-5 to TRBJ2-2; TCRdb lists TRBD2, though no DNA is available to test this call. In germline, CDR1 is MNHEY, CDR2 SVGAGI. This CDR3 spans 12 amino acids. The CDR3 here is CAAGLRGGELFF.

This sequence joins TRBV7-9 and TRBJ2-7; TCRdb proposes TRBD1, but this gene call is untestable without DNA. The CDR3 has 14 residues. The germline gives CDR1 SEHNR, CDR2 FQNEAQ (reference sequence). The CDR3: CASIEGDISYEQYF.

This CDR3 reads CASSPETGNTIYF. V usage is TRBV7-7 and J usage is TRBJ1-3. CDR1 SSHAT and CDR2 FNYEAQ come from the germline V gene (reference sequence). This CDR3 spans 13 amino acids.

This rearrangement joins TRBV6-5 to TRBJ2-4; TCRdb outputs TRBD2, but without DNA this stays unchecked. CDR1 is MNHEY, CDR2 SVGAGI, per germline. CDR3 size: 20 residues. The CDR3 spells CASSSLPTSGRGGAKNIQYF.

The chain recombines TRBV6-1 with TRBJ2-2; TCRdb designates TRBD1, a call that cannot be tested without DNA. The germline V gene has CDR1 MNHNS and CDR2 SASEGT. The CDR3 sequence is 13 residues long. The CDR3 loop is CASKDRVGGELFF.

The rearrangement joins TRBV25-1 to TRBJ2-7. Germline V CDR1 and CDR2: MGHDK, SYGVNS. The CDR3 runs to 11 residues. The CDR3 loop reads CASKGLYEQYF.

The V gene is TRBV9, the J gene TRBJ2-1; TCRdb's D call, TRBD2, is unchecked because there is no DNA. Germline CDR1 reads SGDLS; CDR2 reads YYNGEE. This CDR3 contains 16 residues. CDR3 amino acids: CASSVDAGGANNEQFF.

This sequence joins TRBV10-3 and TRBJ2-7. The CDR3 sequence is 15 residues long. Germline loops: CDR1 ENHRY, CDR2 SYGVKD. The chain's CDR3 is CAISESGGSSYEQYF.

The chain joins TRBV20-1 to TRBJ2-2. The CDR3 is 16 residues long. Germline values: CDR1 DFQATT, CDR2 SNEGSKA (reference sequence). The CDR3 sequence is CSASHPGRQNTGELFF.